Sequencing of this T cell receptor beta chain was carried out in a study of beta chain features in type 1 diabetes. Expressed TCRB transcripts were sequenced because the isolated RNA had all been reverse transcribed beforehand. Generated by immunoSEQ multiplex PCR, the TCRdb table keeps only in-frame clones and is missing some. The table lists approximately 140,000 clones, 7% to 10% of them singletons. The single heparinised draw taken from each donor contained roughly 100 mL of blood on average. This clone was found a few times. Antigen unknown. Regarding the study as a whole: Researchers reported that naive, central memory and Treg TCRB repertoires appeared more similar in patients than in healthy donors. TCRB CDR3s from Type 1 diabetes patients were moderately but significantly shorter in all four CD4+ subsets.

The V and J ends lost 1 base and 10 bases respectively, with 10 bases between them. Per the germline V gene, CDR1 is DFQATT and CDR2 is SNEGSKA (reference sequence). The CDR3 runs to 11 residues. The chain has TRBV20-1 and TRBJ1-1; possibly TRBD1 for D (6 bases). What was sequenced was central memory CD4+ T cells from blood. This receptor was identified in a man aged 30 to 39 with type 1 diabetes. The CDR3 DNA follows: TGCAGTGCTAGAGGAGGGGGTCGAGCTTTCTTT. Amino acid sequence: CSARGGGRAFF.